This TCR beta chain comes out of a study of OX40 agonist ivuxolimab in advanced cancers. Germline assignment: CDR1 SGDLS and CDR2 YYNGEE. This CDR3 contains 15 residues. With 0 bases removed from V and 3 bases from J, the gap between germline ends came to 9 bases. Generated by immunoSEQ multiplex PCR, the TCRdb table keeps only in-frame clones and is missing some. The sample has under 55,000 clones; roughly four fifths are singletons. The material sequenced was CD4+ or CD8+ T cells sorted from blood, taken in a trial of the OX40 agonist ivuxolimab. This chain joins TRBV9 and TRBJ2-2, with D perhaps TRBD2 (6 bases). This receptor was taken from an adult with an advanced solid tumor such as melanoma, head and neck, liver or kidney cancer. In nucleotides, the CDR3 is TGTGCCAGCAGCGTAGTGGAGGGGTACACCGGGGAGCTGTTTTTT. Amino acid sequence: CASSVVEGYTGELFF.